One and the same sample provided the 21 T cell receptor beta chains below, sequenced in a study of T cell repertoires in cytomegalovirus infection. In TCRdb, the reads were re-called with MiXCR into one record per CDR3 protein. Of 750,000 to 900,000 distinct CDR3 sequences listed, about 29% are singletons. The antigens these receptors bind are not known. The starting material was cultured CD8+ T cells from PBMCs, obtained from culture after CMV antigen stimulation. These receptors were collected from a human donor in good health (CMV status not recorded). Some clones in this sample may be carry-over from other donors' samples.

V usage is TRBV3-1 and J usage is TRBJ2-2, with D unclear. The CDR3 is 16 residues long. Trimming stripped 0 bases from V and 1 base from J, with 9 bases between. The germline gives CDR1 LGHDT, CDR2 YNNKEL (reference sequence). The CDR3 DNA follows: TGTGCCAGCAGCCAAGAGAAACTGATGAACACCGGGGAGCTGTTTTTT. Protein: CASSQEKLMNTGELFF. Full variable domain (remainder filled in from reference TRBV3-1 and TRBJ2-2): DTAVSQTPKYLVTQMGNDKSIKCEQNLGHDTMYWYKQDSKKFLKIMFSYNNKELIINETVPNRFSPKSPDKAHLNLHINSLELGDSAVYFCASSQEKLMNTGELFFGEGSRLTVL.

The J gene is TRBJ2-3, the V gene TRBV5-8, with D perhaps given as TRBD1 or TRBD2 (5 bases each). Per germline, CDR1 SGHTS and CDR2 YDEGEE. The CDR3 totals 16 residues. The V end lost 5 bases, the J end lost 0 bases, and 16 bases lay between the germline ends. CDR3 residues: CASRVTGTRSTDTQYF. CDR3 bases: TGTGCCAGCAGGGTAACCGGGACCCGAAGCACAGATACGCAGTATTTT.

The rearrangement joins TRBV27 to TRBJ1-6; no definite D call. The CDR3 is 13 residues long. V lost 5 bases and J 6 bases, leaving 8 bases between the germline ends. Germline loops: CDR1 MNHEY, CDR2 SMNVEV (reference sequence). The CDR3 protein is CASSMGINSPLHF. The CDR3 nucleotides read TGTGCCAGCAGTATGGGGATTAATTCACCCCTCCACTTT.

This clonotype was counted between two and nine times. The rearrangement uses TRBV2 and TRBJ1-4, with D possibly being TRBD1 (5 bases). Looked up from germline, CDR1 is SNHLY and CDR2 is FYNNEI. The CDR3 spans 14 residues. The V and J ends lost 8 bases and 7 bases respectively, with 17 bases between them. As DNA, the CDR3 is TGTGCCAGCCTGCCGGGGGGTCGACTTGAAAAACTGTTTTTT. As protein: CASLPGGRLEKLFF.

This clonotype was observed a handful of times. The chain couples TRBV11-1 to TRBJ2-6; D remains ambiguous. Trimming removed 1 base at V and 0 bases at J, with 10 bases between. The CDR3 has 17 amino acids. Looked up from germline, CDR1 is SGHAT and CDR2 is FQDESV (reference sequence). The CDR3 region has the DNA TGTGCCAGCAGCTTAGGGGTCGGCCCCTCTGGGGCCAACGTCCTGACTTTC. Residues: CASSLGVGPSGANVLTF.

The table lists this clonotype with many counts. Mismatch with germline at one junction end may stem from a read error. V is TRBV7-7 and J is TRBJ2-1; D call uncertain. The CDR3 has 14 amino acids. Per germline, CDR1 SSHAT and CDR2 FNYEAQ (reference sequence). In DNA, the CDR3 is TGTGCTAGCAGCTTAGCACTTTCCTACAATGAGCAGTTCTTC. Protein product: CASSLALSYNEQFF.

Only a few counts were recorded for this clonotype. The genes are TRBV20-1 and TRBJ2-7, with no clear D. V was cut by 6 bases and J by 0 bases, with 12 bases left in between. Germline CDR1 reads DFQATT; CDR2 reads SNEGSKA (reference sequence). The CDR3 contains 13 residues. The CDR3 DNA reads as TGCAGTGCCCGATCCCCGGCCTCCTACGAGCAGTACGTC. Encoded protein: CSARSPASYEQYV.

This clonotype was recorded a few times. This chain connects TRBV6-5 to TRBJ2-1; 10 positions match TRBD2. This CDR3 region has 16 residues. Per the germline V gene, CDR1 is MNHEY and CDR2 is SVGAGI. With V trimmed by 0 bases and J by 2 bases, 1 base remained unmatched. Here the CDR3 DNA reads TGTGCCAGCAGTTACTCCCTAGCGGGGGCCTACAATGAGCAGTTCTTC. Protein product: CASSYSLAGAYNEQFF.

In this sample, this clonotype turned up a few times. The V gene is TRBV9, the J gene TRBJ1-3; 8 bases fit TRBD1. This CDR3 has 16 residues. V trimming: 4 bases; J trimming: 0 bases; junction bases outside the gene matches: 6. Germline V gives CDR1 SGDLS, CDR2 YYNGEE. For the CDR3, the DNA is TGTGCCAGCAGCATCACCGACAGGGGCTCTGGAAACACCATATATTTT. It is translated as CASSITDRGSGNTIYF. The full variable domain, with the rest looked up from reference TRBV9 and TRBJ1-3, is DSGVTQTPKHLITATGQRVTLRCSPRSGDLSVYWYQQSLDQGLQFLIQYYNGEERAKGNILERFSAQQFPDLHSELNLSSLELGDSALYFCASSITDRGSGNTIYFGEGSWLTVV.

This clonotype has only a few counts. This chain connects TRBV6-6 to TRBJ2-7, with a weak D call TRBD1 (5 bases). Trimming pared 5 bases from V and 6 bases from J, leaving 8 bases between. The germline gives CDR1 MNHNY, CDR2 SVGAGI (reference sequence). This CDR3 spans 11 amino acids. This CDR3 is CASSAGSEQYV. In nucleotides, the CDR3 is TGTGCCAGCAGTGCAGGGTCCGAGCAGTACGTC.

The V gene is TRBV6-2 or TRBV6-3, the J gene TRBJ2-1, with TRBD2 matching over 9 bases. CDR3 length equals 16 residues. Trimming removed 5 bases from V and 3 bases from J; junction bases left unmatched: 8. Germline loops: CDR1 MNHEY, CDR2 SVGEGT. Here the CDR3 reads CASSAVAGESYNEQFF. The CDR3, as DNA: TGTGCCAGCAGTGCCGTAGCGGGGGAGAGCTACAATGAGCAGTTCTTC.

The rearrangement joins TRBV6-6 to TRBJ1-5; D is possibly TRBD1 (5 bases). The V gene's germline CDR1 is MNHNY and CDR2 SVGAGI (reference sequence). CDR3 size: 13 residues. With 8 bases removed from V and 2 bases from J, the gap between germline ends came to 10 bases. The CDR3 here is CASLQGGNQPQHF. CDR3 coding DNA: TGTGCCAGCTTGCAGGGAGGCAATCAGCCCCAGCATTTT.

A note on this clonotype: A much larger clone sits a single nucleotide away, making a read error possible. The chain joins TRBV11-1 to TRBJ2-7; D remains unclear. V was clipped by 1 base and J by 3 bases, with 7 bases between them. The CDR3 length is 13 residues. Germline assignment: CDR1 SGHAT and CDR2 FQDESV (reference sequence). The CDR3 spells CASSLGHLYEQYF. Written as DNA, the CDR3 is TGTGCCAGCAGCTTAGGACATCTCTACGAGCAGTACTTC.

This clonotype was detected a few times. The CDR3 protein is CASTVGGVPRRTGYTF. The CDR3 DNA reads as TGTGCCAGCACTGTAGGGGGGGTCCCTAGACGAACTGGCTACACCTTC. J is TRBJ1-2 and V is TRBV11-2; D possibly corresponds to TRBD1 (6 bases). With 7 bases removed from V and 7 bases from J, the gap between germline ends came to 25 bases. The length of the CDR3 is 16 residues. CDR1 and CDR2 (germline): SGHAT, FQNNGV.

This clonotype appeared a few times. The V call is TRBV6-2 or TRBV6-3, the J call TRBJ1-2, with 9 bases matching TRBD1. The CDR3 has 15 residues. CDR1 and CDR2 (germline): MNHEY, SVGEGT. V dropped 2 bases and J dropped 4; count of bases not matched to a gene: 5. The chain's CDR3 is CASSYLGQGVYGYTF. In DNA form, the CDR3 reads TGTGCCAGCAGTTACCTGGGACAGGGCGTCTATGGCTACACCTTC.

The chain has TRBV9 and TRBJ1-1; TRBD1 agrees at 7 bases. The V gene's germline CDR1 is SGDLS and CDR2 YYNGEE. The CDR3 length is 17 residues. V lost 4 bases to trimming and J lost 4 bases; unmatched junction nucleotides: 16. The CDR3 protein is CASSPQGDPGMGTEAFF. Written as DNA, the CDR3 is TGTGCCAGCAGCCCTCAGGGGGACCCGGGTATGGGCACTGAAGCTTTCTTT.

The V call is TRBV6-1, the J call TRBJ2-1, with 10 bases matching TRBD1. V was pared by 10 bases and J by 6 bases, with 6 bases of the junction left unmatched. This CDR3 region has 13 residues. Germline values: CDR1 MNHNS, CDR2 SASEGT. The CDR3 bases are TGTGCCACCGGGACAGGGGTCCTCAATGAGCAGTTCTTC. Its protein product is CATGTGVLNEQFF.

The V gene is TRBV7-6, the J gene TRBJ1-2; D is unresolved. The germline gives CDR1 SGHVS, CDR2 FNYEAQ. The CDR3 spans 14 residues. The V and J ends lost 5 bases and 1 base respectively, with 11 bases between them. CDR3 amino acids: CASSPMGHNYGYTF. The CDR3 coding sequence is TGTGCCAGCAGCCCCATGGGCCATAACTATGGCTACACCTTC.

CDR3 sequence reads: CASSTREADPYGYTF. As DNA, the CDR3 is TGTGCCAGCAGTACACGGGAGGCTGACCCCTATGGCTACACCTTC. The J gene is TRBJ1-2, the V gene TRBV9; D unresolved. Germline lookup yields CDR1 SGDLS and CDR2 YYNGEE. This CDR3 has 15 residues. The germline V and J ends were trimmed by 5 bases and 4 bases, with 18 bases remaining between them.

The chain carries TRBV2 and TRBJ2-7; D might be TRBD1 (6 bases). CDR1 SNHLY and CDR2 FYNNEI come from the germline V gene. The ends were cut back, 1 base at V and 1 base at J, with 8 bases in the middle. This CDR3 is 14 amino acids long. The DNA for the CDR3 is TGTGCCAGCAGTGAAGGGGACACATCCTACGAGCAGTACTTC. Translation: CASSEGDTSYEQYF.

This clonotype has a handful of counts. This chain connects TRBV7-3 to TRBJ2-1; perhaps TRBD2 as D (6 bases). Germline-derived CDR1 and CDR2 are SGHTA and FQGTGA. The ends were cut back, 5 bases at V and 4 bases at J, with 18 bases in the middle. The CDR3 spans 16 residues. The CDR3 loop is CASSVSPGLLYNEQFF. The CDR3 nucleotides read TGTGCCAGCAGCGTATCCCCGGGACTCCTTTACAATGAGCAGTTCTTC.